This T cell receptor beta chain appears in the sequencing data of a study of monozygotic twins with cystic fibrosis. Study-level results: Monozygotic CF twins shared more identical nucleotide clonotypes than unrelated patients. Age, concordance and disease severity did not associate with shared CDR3 numbers. In 13 of 16 pairs, V gene usage was closest to the co-twin's.

The protocol was immunoSEQ multiplex PCR, while the TCRdb copy is restricted to in-frame clones and leaves out a portion. The data contain around 27,000 clones, around nine tenths of them seen just once; the ten biggest clones take up approximately 0.54%. Regarding this clone: Its matching antigen is unknown.

V was clipped by 1 base and J by 1 base, with 7 bases between them. The germline gives CDR1 SGHTA, CDR2 FQGTGA. The CDR3 has 14 amino acids. V gene TRBV7-3 combines with J gene TRBJ2-5; D gene unclear. What was sequenced was blood. The TCR was taken from a girl between 2 and 10 years old with cystic fibrosis. The CDR3 DNA reads TGTGCCAGCAGCTTAATGCCGAGCCAAGAGACCCAGTACTTC. Encoded protein: CASSLMPSQETQYF.